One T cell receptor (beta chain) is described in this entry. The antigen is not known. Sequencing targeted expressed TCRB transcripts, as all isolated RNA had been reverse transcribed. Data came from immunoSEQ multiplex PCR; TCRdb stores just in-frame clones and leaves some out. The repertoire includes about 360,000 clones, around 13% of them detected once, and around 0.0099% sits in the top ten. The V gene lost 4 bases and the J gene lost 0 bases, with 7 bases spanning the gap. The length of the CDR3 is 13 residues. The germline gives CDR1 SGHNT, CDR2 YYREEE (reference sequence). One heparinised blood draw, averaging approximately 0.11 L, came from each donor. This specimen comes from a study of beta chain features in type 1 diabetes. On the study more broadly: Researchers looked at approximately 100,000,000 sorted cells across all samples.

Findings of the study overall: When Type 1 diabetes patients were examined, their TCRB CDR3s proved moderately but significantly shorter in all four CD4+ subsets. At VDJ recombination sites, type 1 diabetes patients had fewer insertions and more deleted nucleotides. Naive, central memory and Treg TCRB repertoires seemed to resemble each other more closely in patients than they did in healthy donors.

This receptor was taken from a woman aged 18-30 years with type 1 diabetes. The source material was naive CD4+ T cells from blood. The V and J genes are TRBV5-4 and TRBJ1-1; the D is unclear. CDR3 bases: TGTGCCAGCAGCCAGGAGGTGAACACTGAAGCTTTCTTT. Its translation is CASSQEVNTEAFF.